The rows below give T cell receptor beta chains drawn from one sample of a study of T cells in localized non-small cell lung cancer. Sequencing used immunoSEQ multiplex PCR; TCRdb keeps in-frame clones, though not all of them. The repertoire has tens of thousands of clones, around 86% of them found once; the top ten carry about 3.8%. Source: peripheral blood, taken before any cancer treatment. The receptor set was obtained from a woman aged 40-75 years with stage I lung adenocarcinoma. Each CDR3 is given with its conserved first and last residue. Fields, in order: D gene, clone size, V gene, J gene, CDR3 DNA, CDR3 protein. A D gene is named only where the DNA matches it firmly. The size of a clone is reported for some rows only, either as once, few or many, or as a class for expanded clones.

NA	NA	TRBV4-3	TRBJ1-4	TGCGCCAGCAGCCAAGATCGCCTACTACAGGGTGTGAACGAAAAACTGTTTTTT	CASSQDRLLQGVNEKLFF
TRBD1	once	TRBV4-3	TRBJ2-7	TGCGCCAGCAGCCAATATTTGCGGACAGGGCCTTACGAGCAGTACTTC	CASSQYLRTGPYEQYF
NA	NA	TRBV5-6	TRBJ1-2	TGTGCCAGCAGCTCCGCCGGTATATCAGGATCTAAAGTACGTGGCTACACCTTC	CASSSAGISGSKVRGYTF
TRBD1	NA	TRBV10-3	TRBJ1-5	TGTGCCATCAGTGAGGGGACAGGGATGTGGAGCAATCAGCCCCAGCATTTT	CAISEGTGMWSNQPQHF
TRBD1	NA	TRBV7-2	TRBJ1-3	TGTGCCAGCAGCTTATACGGGACAGACTCTGGAAACACCATATATTTT	CASSLYGTDSGNTIYF
TRBD1	NA	TRBV7-2	TRBJ2-6	TGTGCCAGCAGCTTGACAGGGGGCGCTGGGGCCAACGTCCTGACTTTC	CASSLTGGAGANVLTF
NA	NA	TRBV2	TRBJ1-6	TGTGCCAGCATAAGCGCGGTCTATAATTCACCCCTCCACTTT	CASISAVYNSPLHF
TRBD1	NA	TRBV4-1	TRBJ2-2	TGCGCCACACGGCCGGACAGGGCCACCGGGGAGCTGTTTTTT	CATRPDRATGELFF
NA	NA	TRBV10-2	TRBJ2-7	TGCGCCAGCAGTCCTTTAGATTTCTACGAGCAGTACTTC	CASSPLDFYEQYF
NA	NA	TRBV10-1	TRBJ2-3	TGCGCCAGCAGTGGGGCTCTTACCACAGATACGCAGTATTTT	CASSGALTTDTQYF
TRBD2	few	TRBV5-8	TRBJ2-3	TGTGCCAGCAGCTTGGGGCGGGGGGGCCGGACAGATACGCAGTATTTT	CASSLGRGGRTDTQYF
TRBD1	once	TRBV6-5	TRBJ1-5	TGTGCCAGCAGTTTTGCAGGGGGGCAGAATCAGCCCCAGCATTTT	CASSFAGGQNQPQHF
NA	NA	TRBV10-1	TRBJ2-2	TGCGCCAGCGCATCGAACACCGGGGAGCTGTTTTTT	CASASNTGELFF
NA	NA	TRBV19	TRBJ1-5	TGTGCCAGTAGAGATCCCGGTCCGAGCAATCAGCCCCAGCATTTT	CASRDPGPSNQPQHF
NA	NA	TRBV6-5	TRBJ1-1	TGTGCCAGCAGTCAAACTCGCAACACTGAAGCTTTCTTT	CASSQTRNTEAFF
TRBD1	NA	TRBV7-2	TRBJ1-1	TGTGCCAGCAGCTCCCGGACAGGCTCTGAACGGGGTGAAGCTTTCTTT	CASSSRTGSERGEAFF
TRBD1	once	TRBV19	TRBJ1-5	TGTGCCAGTATTGGGACAGGGGACTATCAGCCCCAGCATTTT	CASIGTGDYQPQHF
TRBD1	NA	TRBV11-3	TRBJ1-2	TGTGCCAGCAGCATAAGGACAGGGTATGGCTACACCTTC	CASSIRTGYGYTF
NA	NA	TRBV4-1	TRBJ1-2	TGCGCCAGCAGCCCCACGGGGGCTAACTATGGCTACACCTTC	CASSPTGANYGYTF
TRBD1	NA	TRBV10-3	TRBJ1-1	TGTGCCATCAGTAAGGACAGGGGGAGGACTGAAGCTTTCTTT	CAISKDRGRTEAFF
NA	NA	TRBV5-6	TRBJ1-1	TGTGCCAGCAGCTTTACGGGTAGGGGGAACACTGAAGCTTTCTTT	CASSFTGRGNTEAFF
NA	NA	TRBV27	TRBJ1-1	TGTGCCAGCGGGCTGAACACTGAAGCTTTCTTT	CASGLNTEAFF
NA	NA	TRBV19	TRBJ1-2	TGTGCCAGTAGCCAAGGGACGGACAAGAACTATGGCTACACCTTC	CASSQGTDKNYGYTF
NA	few	TRBV29-1	TRBJ1-1	TGCAGCGGAGGACAGACGAACACTGAAGCTTTCTTT	CSGGQTNTEAFF
NA	NA	TRBV4-2	TRBJ1-1	TGTGCCAGCAGCCAAGACGGGATAAGAATGAACACTGAAGCTTTCTTT	CASSQDGIRMNTEAFF
TRBD2	NA	TRBV19	TRBJ2-1	TGTGCCAGTAGTTTCCCGGGACTAGGAGTCGGGGAGCAGTTCTTC	CASSFPGLGVGEQFF
NA	once	TRBV30	TRBJ1-2	TGTGCCTGGAGTGTAAACTATGGCTACACCTTC	CAWSVNYGYTF